The clone carrying this T cell receptor beta chain was detected a few times. Antigen unknown. The data were taken from a study of T cells in Graves' hyperthyroidism and ophthalmopathy. Whole-study results and caveats: The model's output predicted ophthalmopathy at a median of about 6.5 months prior to onset. Blood samples included most of the expanded thyroid clonotypes exceeding 0.001.

It was RNA transcripts that yielded the amplified TCR beta CDR3 regions. The study used the HTBI primer set for a first-round RT-PCR of the TCR CDR3. MiXCR, run by TCRdb on the multiplex PCR reads, gives a single entry per CDR3 protein. The table lists more than 650,000 distinct CDR3 sequences, approximately 14% of them singletons. Deletions cut 4 bases from V and 3 bases from J, with 13 bases between. The CDR3 is 14 amino acids. Per germline, CDR1 GTSNPN and CDR2 SVGIG (reference sequence). Sequenced: blood. The rearrangement joins TRBV30 to TRBJ1-5, with D uncertain. The sequence was obtained from a woman aged 18-35 years with Graves' hyperthyroidism. The CDR3 is CAWIPIEHNQPQHF. CDR3 DNA sequence: TGTGCCTGGATCCCGATAGAGCACAATCAGCCCCAGCATTTT.